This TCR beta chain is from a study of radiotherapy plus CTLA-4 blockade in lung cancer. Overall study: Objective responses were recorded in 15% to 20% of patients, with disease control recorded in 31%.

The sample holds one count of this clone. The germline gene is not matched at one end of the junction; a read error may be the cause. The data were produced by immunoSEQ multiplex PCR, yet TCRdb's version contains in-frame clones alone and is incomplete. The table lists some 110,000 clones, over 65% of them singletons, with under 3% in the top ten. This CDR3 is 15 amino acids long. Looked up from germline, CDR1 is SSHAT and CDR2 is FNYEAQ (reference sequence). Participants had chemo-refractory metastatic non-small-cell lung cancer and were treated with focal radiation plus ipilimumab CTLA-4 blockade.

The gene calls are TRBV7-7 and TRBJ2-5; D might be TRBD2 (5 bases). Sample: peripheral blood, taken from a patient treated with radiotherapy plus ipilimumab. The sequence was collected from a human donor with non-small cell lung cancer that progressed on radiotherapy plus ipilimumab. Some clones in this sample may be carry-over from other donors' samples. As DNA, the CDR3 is TGTGCTAGCAGCTTAATGACTACCACCCAAGAGACCCAGTACTTC. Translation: CASSLMTTTQETQYF.